This T cell receptor (beta chain) was sequenced during a study of post-analysis software for immune sequencing data. Study-level information: Courses of disease covered relapsing-remitting, secondary progressive and progressive-relapsing multiple sclerosis.

Germline V gives CDR1 LGHNA, CDR2 YNFKEQ. The CDR3 contains 17 residues. Overall study results and limits: The normalized Chao1 diversity of multiple sclerosis patients was significantly lower than that of controls. Under the F measure, samples that were prepared in one batch clustered strongly together. Five or six TRBV segments, TRBV5-6, TRBV5-1 and TRBV20-1 among them, were found more frequent in patients than controls.

Comment on this clonotype: Antigen unknown. At one end the junction does not follow the germline gene, possibly because of a read error.

The TCR beta cDNA libraries carried unique molecular identifiers. Input populations of about 0.85 to 11 million T cells gave rise to hundreds of thousands of cDNA molecules. TCRdb re-analysed the PCR reads in MiXCR, keeping a single row per CDR3 protein. This sample has about 460,000 distinct CDR3 sequences; 40% to 55% occur once, and the top ten carry about 12%. The J gene is TRBJ2-3, the V gene TRBV4-2, with a tentative D call TRBD2 (6 bases). This TCR was sampled from a girl between 5 and 17 years old with multiple sclerosis. The sample taken for sequencing was blood. The CDR3 protein is CANSQDEAGTRTDTQYF. CDR3 nucleotide sequence: TGTGCCAACAGCCAAGATGAGGCGGGAACCCGCACAGATACGCAGTATTTT.